The 22 T cell receptor beta chains listed next were all sequenced from one sample in a study of T cells in localized non-small cell lung cancer. Clones were read by immunoSEQ multiplex PCR, and TCRdb kept only the in-frame ones, dropping some. Among about 83,000 clones, around 82% were seen once, and the ten largest hold approximately 9.6%. The material sequenced was peripheral blood, taken before any cancer treatment. These receptors were obtained from a female donor at least 60 years old with stage I lung adenocarcinoma.

The chain is built from TRBV6-6 and TRBJ2-7; D perhaps matches TRBD1 (6 bases). V lost 0 bases, J lost 5 bases, and 14 bases lay in between. The germline CDR1 and CDR2 sequences are MNHNY and SVGAGI (reference sequence). The CDR3 is made up of 15 amino acids. The CDR3 coding sequence is TGTGCCAGCAGTTACTCGGGAGCAGGGGTGAACGAGCAGTACTTC. This codes for CASSYSGAGVNEQYF.

The V and J genes are TRBV5-6 and TRBJ1-1, with a weak D call TRBD1 (5 bases). Trimming removed 4 bases at V and 2 bases at J, with 15 bases between. CDR3 length: 15 residues. Germline CDR1 is SGHDT and CDR2 is YYEEEE. The CDR3 coding sequence is TGTGCCAGCAGCCCAGGGACGCCTCTAAACACTGAAGCTTTCTTT. Residues: CASSPGTPLNTEAFF.

This sequence joins TRBV20-1 and TRBJ2-7, with D possibly matching TRBD1 (6 bases). The CDR3 extends over 11 amino acids. Germline V CDR1 and CDR2: DFQATT, SNEGSKA (reference sequence). The DNA of the CDR3 is TGCAGCGGGGACATTGGACTCGAGCAGTACTTC. Amino acids: CSGDIGLEQYF.

V gene TRBV11-2 combines with J gene TRBJ1-1; 7 nucleotides match TRBD1. The V and J ends lost 6 bases and 6 bases, in that order; junction bases with no gene match: 7. CDR3 length: 13 residues. CDR1 and CDR2 from the germline V gene are SGHAT and FQNNGV. The CDR3 region has the DNA TGTGCCAGCAGTCAAGCAGGGGGGGCTGAAGCTTTCTTT. Translating gives CASSQAGGAEAFF.

The rearrangement links TRBV5-1 to TRBJ1-1; TRBD1 agrees at 7 bases. Germline V gives CDR1 SGHRS, CDR2 YFSETQ. The CDR3 covers 13 residues. With V trimmed by 3 bases and J by 6 bases, 5 bases remained unmatched. The CDR3 sequence: CASSSGQSAEAFF. CDR3 in DNA: TGCGCCAGCAGCTCGGGACAGAGCGCTGAAGCTTTCTTT.

This chain joins TRBV4-3 and TRBJ2-3; TRBD1 or TRBD2 may be the D gene (6 bases each). The CDR3 runs 14 residues. From germline, CDR1 is LGHNA and CDR2 YSLEER. Trimming removed 3 bases from V and 5 bases from J, with 12 bases in between. CDR3 in DNA: TGCGCCAGCAGCCACCTTGGAGGGGGAGATACGCAGTATTTT. Translation gives CASSHLGGGDTQYF.

CDR3 residues: CASSLGGAGAYEQYF. CDR3 nucleotide sequence: TGTGCCAGCAGCTTAGGAGGAGCGGGAGCTTACGAGCAGTACTTC. J is TRBJ2-7 and V is TRBV7-2; 8 positions agree with TRBD2. V gave up 1 base and J gave up 4 bases; unmatched junction bases: 6. CDR1 and CDR2 (germline): SGHTA, FQGNSA. This CDR3 contains 15 residues.

The J gene is TRBJ2-6, the V gene TRBV2; a weak D match, TRBD1 (5 bases). V shed 5 bases and J shed 0 bases, with 17 bases lying between them. The germline gives CDR1 SNHLY, CDR2 FYNNEI. The length of the CDR3 is 18 residues. CDR3 in amino acids: CASSRGHRPSSGANVLTF. The CDR3 region has the DNA TGTGCCAGCAGTAGGGGCCACAGGCCTAGCTCTGGGGCCAACGTCCTGACTTTC.

The J gene is TRBJ2-5, the V gene TRBV5-6; TRBD1 agrees at 10 bases. The CDR3 is 15 residues long. V lost 0 bases, J lost 5 bases, and 4 bases stayed unmatched. The V gene's germline CDR1 is SGHDT and CDR2 YYEEEE. This chain's CDR3 is CASSLGTGGFETQYF. CDR3 nucleotide sequence: TGTGCCAGCAGCTTGGGGACAGGGGGGTTCGAGACCCAGTACTTC.

This clone was seen just once. The chain joins TRBV28 to TRBJ2-2; 10 positions match TRBD1. This CDR3 region has 16 residues. Losses at the gene ends were 5 bases for V and 8 bases for J; bases not matched to a gene: 11. Germline V lookup: CDR1 MDHEN, CDR2 SYDVKM. CDR3 residues: CASSPSGTGDYGELFF. The CDR3 region has the DNA TGTGCCAGCAGTCCGTCCGGGACAGGGGACTATGGGGAGCTGTTTTTT.

The chain has TRBV30 and TRBJ1-5; maybe TRBD1 (5 bases). Germline lookup yields CDR1 GTSNPN and CDR2 SVGIG (reference sequence). Trimming pared 5 bases from V and 3 bases from J, leaving 14 bases between. The CDR3 sequence is 14 residues long. In DNA, the CDR3 is TGTGCCTGGGCGCAGGGAGATAACAATCAGCCCCAGCATTTT. Translated: CAWAQGDNNQPQHF.

CDR3 nucleotide sequence: TGTGCCAGCAGTTTAGTAGGAGACAATGAGCAGTTCTTC. Translation gives CASSLVGDNEQFF. The chain is built from TRBV28 and TRBJ2-1; D not resolved. The V gene lost 2 bases and the J gene lost 5 bases, with 7 bases spanning the gap. The germline gives CDR1 MDHEN, CDR2 SYDVKM. This CDR3 is built from 13 residues. The full variable domain, in which reference TRBV28 and TRBJ2-1 provide the parts outside the CDR3, is DVKVTQSSRYLVKRTGEKVFLECVQDMDHENMFWYRQDPGLGLRLIYFSYDVKMKEKGDIPEGYSVSREKKERFSLILESASTNQTSMYLCASSLVGDNEQFFGPGTRLTVL.

The CDR3 DNA reads TGTGCCAGCAGCTTAAGTCCGACAGAGAACACTGAAGCTTTCTTT. This sequence encodes CASSLSPTENTEAFF. The rearrangement uses TRBV7-3 and TRBJ1-1; D may be TRBD1 (5 bases). The CDR3 contains 15 residues. V was clipped by 1 base and J by 1 base, with 10 bases between them. The germline CDR1 and CDR2 sequences are SGHTA and FQGTGA.

This clone was counted a few times. The rearrangement joins TRBV14 to TRBJ1-1, with 9 bases that match TRBD1. Germline V gene sequence: CDR1 SGHDN, CDR2 FVKESK. The V gene end was trimmed by 0 bases and the J gene end by 0 bases; junction bases not matched to a gene: 5. The CDR3 covers 17 residues. CDR3 residues: CASSQETGGFMNTEAFF. The CDR3 DNA is TGTGCCAGCAGCCAAGAAACAGGGGGCTTCATGAACACTGAAGCTTTCTTT.

This clone was seen once. The rearrangement joins TRBV10-3 to TRBJ2-3, with D possibly being TRBD2 (5 bases). Trimming shortened V by 4 bases and J by 5 bases, and 19 bases separated the two germline ends. The CDR3 spans 16 residues. In germline, CDR1 is ENHRY, CDR2 SYGVKD. The CDR3 reads CAISGLGGNQGDTQYF. The CDR3 nucleotides are TGTGCCATCAGTGGCCTAGGAGGAAACCAAGGAGATACGCAGTATTTT.

The rearrangement joins TRBV27 to TRBJ2-3; D is perhaps TRBD2 (6 bases). V shed 7 bases and J shed 2 bases, with 10 bases lying between them. This CDR3 has 13 amino acids. Germline V gives CDR1 MNHEY, CDR2 SMNVEV (reference sequence). In DNA, the CDR3 is TGTGCCAGCACGGGGGTTTACACAGATACGCAGTATTTT. Translation: CASTGVYTDTQYF.

This chain joins TRBV5-4 and TRBJ2-3; D remains ambiguous. The CDR3 is made up of 16 amino acids. V lost 3 bases and J lost 1, with 15 bases in between. Germline V gene sequence: CDR1 SGHNT, CDR2 YYREEE (reference sequence). The CDR3 nucleotides are TGTGCCAGCAGCTCGGACCCAGAAGCCCGCACAGATACGCAGTATTTT. It translates to CASSSDPEARTDTQYF.

This chain connects TRBV6-6 to TRBJ1-5; a possible D gene is TRBD1 (6 bases). V gave up 10 bases and J gave up 3 bases, with 10 bases separating them. The CDR3 covers 12 residues. Germline CDR1 and CDR2: MNHNY and SVGAGI (reference sequence). The CDR3 bases are TGTGCCATCTCAGGGGACAATCAGCCCCAGCATTTT. Translation: CAISGDNQPQHF.

This chain links TRBV13 with TRBJ2-1; no firm D call. Germline loops: CDR1 PRHDT, CDR2 FYEKMQ (reference sequence). The CDR3 runs to 14 residues. The V gene lost 2 bases and the J gene lost 6 bases, with 11 bases spanning the gap. The CDR3 region is CASSLRGLANEQFF. DNA of the CDR3: TGTGCCAGCAGCTTACGCGGTTTAGCCAATGAGCAGTTCTTC.

The J gene is TRBJ1-6, the V gene TRBV6-4; maybe TRBD1 (6 bases). The germline V gene has CDR1 MRHNA and CDR2 SNTAGT. CDR3 length equals 17 residues. The V gene lost 4 bases and the J gene lost 5 bases, with 18 bases spanning the gap. CDR3 sequence reads: CASSVPRPGQHNSPLHF. The CDR3 nucleotides read TGTGCCAGCAGTGTCCCAAGGCCTGGACAGCATAATTCACCCCTCCACTTT.

Here the CDR3 DNA reads TGTGCCAGCAGGTTAGGGACAGGGGGCGTGATGAACACTGAAGCTTTCTTT. Its protein product is CASRLGTGGVMNTEAFF. The chain is built from TRBV5-4 and TRBJ1-1; 12 positions agree with TRBD1. Per germline, CDR1 SGHNT and CDR2 YYREEE (reference sequence). The CDR3 has 17 residues. J was trimmed by 0 bases and V by 5 bases; bases with no gene match: 8. The variable domain in full, completed from reference TRBV5-4 and TRBJ1-1, reads ETGVTQSPTHLIKTRGQQVTLRCSSQSGHNTVSWYQQALGQGPQFIFQYYREEENGRGNFPPRFSGLQFPNYSSELNVNALELDDSALYLCASRLGTGGVMNTEAFFGQGTRLTVV.

The CDR3, as DNA: TGTGCCAGCAGCTTAGCAGAGGGGACAGGGCAGAACTATGGCTACACCTTC. It is translated as CASSLAEGTGQNYGYTF. The chain uses TRBV11-2 and TRBJ1-2, with 9 bases fitting TRBD1. This CDR3 has 17 residues. V lost 1 base, J lost 2 bases, and 8 bases stayed unmatched. Germline lookup yields CDR1 SGHAT and CDR2 FQNNGV.